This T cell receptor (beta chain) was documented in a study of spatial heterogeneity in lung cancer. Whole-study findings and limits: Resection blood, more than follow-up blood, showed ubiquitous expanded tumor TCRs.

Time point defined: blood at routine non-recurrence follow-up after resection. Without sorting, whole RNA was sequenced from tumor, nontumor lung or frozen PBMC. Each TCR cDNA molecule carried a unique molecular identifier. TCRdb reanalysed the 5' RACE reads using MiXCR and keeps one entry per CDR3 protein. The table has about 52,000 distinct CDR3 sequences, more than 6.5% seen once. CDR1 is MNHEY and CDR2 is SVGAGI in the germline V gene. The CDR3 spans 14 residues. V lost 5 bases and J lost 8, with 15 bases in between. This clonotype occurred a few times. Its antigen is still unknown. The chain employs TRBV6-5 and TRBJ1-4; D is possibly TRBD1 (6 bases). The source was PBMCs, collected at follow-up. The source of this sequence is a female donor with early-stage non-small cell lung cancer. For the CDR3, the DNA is TGTGCCAGCAGTGGGACAAACCTAAGGGAAAAACTGTTTTTT. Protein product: CASSGTNLREKLFF.